This T cell receptor beta chain is from a study of shared T cell receptors in the human thymus. This CDR3 is 18 amino acids long. V gave up 4 bases and J gave up 0 bases; unmatched junction bases: 11. Germline assignment: CDR1 KGHSH and CDR2 LQKENI. Clones were sequenced by immunoSEQ multiplex PCR, and TCRdb holds only the in-frame ones, with some missing. The table shows hundreds of thousands of clones, with approximately 89% occurring only once. Separately, the same data were catalogued under a study of human thymus T cells. From that report: Surgeons resected thymus tissue during corrective heart surgery. Unrelated people showed highly overlapping thymic repertoires, related research reported.

The chain carries TRBV18 and TRBJ1-5; 8 bases are shared with TRBD1. The sequence came from a boy less than two years old with a congenital heart defect. Material: thymocytes. The CDR3 DNA reads TGTGCCAGCTCACGCGACAGGGGAGGAGAATTTAGCAATCAGCCCCAGCATTTT. Translated, it gives CASSRDRGGEFSNQPQHF.